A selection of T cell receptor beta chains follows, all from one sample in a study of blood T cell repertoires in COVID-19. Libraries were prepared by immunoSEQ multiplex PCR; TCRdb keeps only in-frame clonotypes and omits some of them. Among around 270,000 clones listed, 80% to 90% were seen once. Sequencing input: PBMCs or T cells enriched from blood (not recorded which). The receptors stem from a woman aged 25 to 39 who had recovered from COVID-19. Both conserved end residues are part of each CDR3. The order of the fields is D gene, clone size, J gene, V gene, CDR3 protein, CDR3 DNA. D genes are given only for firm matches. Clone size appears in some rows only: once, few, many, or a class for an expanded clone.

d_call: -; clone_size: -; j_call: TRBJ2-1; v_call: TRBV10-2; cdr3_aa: CVTTSSYNEQFF; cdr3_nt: TGCGTGACTACGAGCTCCTACAATGAGCAGTTCTTC
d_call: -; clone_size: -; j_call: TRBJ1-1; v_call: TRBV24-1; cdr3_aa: CATSDATGLNTEAFF; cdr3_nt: TGTGCCACCAGTGATGCGACAGGATTGAACACTGAAGCTTTCTTT
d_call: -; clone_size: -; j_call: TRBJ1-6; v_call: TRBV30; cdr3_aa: CAWSVAGQGSSPLHF; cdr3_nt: TGTGCCTGGAGTGTCGCAGGGCAAGGTTCGTCACCCCTCCACTTT
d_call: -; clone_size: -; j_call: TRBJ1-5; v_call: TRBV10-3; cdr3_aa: CAISAGGNQPQHF; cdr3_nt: TGTGCCATCAGCGCAGGGGGCAATCAGCCCCAGCATTTT
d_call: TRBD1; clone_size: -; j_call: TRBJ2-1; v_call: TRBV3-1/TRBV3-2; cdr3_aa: CASSPGQGPYNEQFF; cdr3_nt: TGTGCCAGCAGCCCGGGACAGGGTCCCTACAATGAGCAGTTCTTC
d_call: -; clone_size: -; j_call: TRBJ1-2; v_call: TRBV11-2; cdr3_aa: CASSLGLYGYTF; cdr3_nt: TGTGCCAGCAGCTTAGGGCTGTATGGCTACACCTTC
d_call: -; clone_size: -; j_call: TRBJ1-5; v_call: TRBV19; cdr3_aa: CASSPGRLIYQPQHF; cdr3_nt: TGTGCCAGTAGTCCTGGCAGGCTAATCTATCAGCCCCAGCATTTT
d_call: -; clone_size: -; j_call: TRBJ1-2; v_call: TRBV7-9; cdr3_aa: CASSLAGAENGYTF; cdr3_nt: TGTGCCAGCAGCTTAGCTGGAGCGGAAAATGGCTACACCTTC
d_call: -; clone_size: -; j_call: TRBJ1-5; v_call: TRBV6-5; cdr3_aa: CASSYSGGGQPQHF; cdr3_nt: TGTGCCAGCAGTTACTCCGGGGGGGGTCAGCCCCAGCATTTT
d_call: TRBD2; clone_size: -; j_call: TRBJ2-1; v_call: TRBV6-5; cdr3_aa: CASRSGTSGNNEQFF; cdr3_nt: TGTGCCAGCAGGTCTGGGACTAGCGGAAACAATGAGCAGTTCTTC
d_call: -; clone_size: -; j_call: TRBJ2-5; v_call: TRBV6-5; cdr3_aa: CASSYFGETQYF; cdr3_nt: TGTGCCAGCAGTTACTTCGGAGAGACCCAGTACTTC
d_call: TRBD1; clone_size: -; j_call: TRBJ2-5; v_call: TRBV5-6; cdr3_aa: CASSLPGRGWNGETQYF; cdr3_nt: TGTGCCAGCAGCTTGCCAGGCAGGGGGTGGAACGGGGAGACCCAGTACTTC
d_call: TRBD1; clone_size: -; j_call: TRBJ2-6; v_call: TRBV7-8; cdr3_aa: CASSLGQRTGASGANVLTF; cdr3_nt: TGTGCCAGCAGCTTGGGGCAACGGACAGGGGCCTCTGGGGCCAACGTCCTGACTTTC
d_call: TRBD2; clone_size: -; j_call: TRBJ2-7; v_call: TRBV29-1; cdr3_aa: CSVNSGTYEQYF; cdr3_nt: TGCAGCGTCAATAGCGGGACCTACGAGCAGTACTTC
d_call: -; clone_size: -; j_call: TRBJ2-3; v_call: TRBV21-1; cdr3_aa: CASTPPTDTQYF; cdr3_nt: TGTGCCAGCACTCCTCCCACAGATACGCAGTATTTT
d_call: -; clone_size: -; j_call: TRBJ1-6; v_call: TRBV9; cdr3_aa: CASSVGGGSPLHF; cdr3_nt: TGTGCCAGCAGCGTCGGAGGAGGTTCACCCCTCCACTTT
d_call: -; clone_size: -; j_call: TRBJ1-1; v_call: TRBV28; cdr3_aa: CASSPPVLF; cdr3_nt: TGTGCCAGCAGTCCCCCGGTACTCTTT
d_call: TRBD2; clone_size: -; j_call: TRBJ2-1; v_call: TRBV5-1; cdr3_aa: CASSSGTSGVFDEQFF; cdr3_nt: TGCGCCAGCAGCTCGGGGACTAGCGGGGTTTTCGATGAGCAGTTCTTC
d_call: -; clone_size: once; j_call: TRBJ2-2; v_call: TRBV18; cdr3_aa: CASSPQGGDTGELFF; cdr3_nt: TGTGCCAGCTCACCCCAGGGAGGTGACACCGGGGAGCTGTTTTTT